A single sample is the source of the 30 T cell receptor beta chains below, sequenced in a study of neurological immune-mediated disorders. TCRdb redid the calling of the 5' RACE reads with MiXCR, one entry per CDR3 protein. The sample includes tens of thousands of distinct CDR3 sequences, less than 6% of them seen just once. Sample: CD4+ T cells from blood. The receptors here all came from a woman in her forties or fifties in good health.

This clonotype has at least ten counts. The chain uses TRBV4-2 and TRBJ2-6, with 12 bases aligning to TRBD2. This CDR3 spans 20 amino acids. Trimming took 4 bases from V and 0 from J; bases not matched to a gene: 10. Germline-derived CDR1 and CDR2 are LGHNA and YNFKEQ. Written as DNA, the CDR3 is TGTGCCAGCAGCCGGATCAGCCCTAGCGGGGGGGCCTCTGGGGCCAACGTCCTGACTTTC. Protein sequence: CASSRISPSGGASGANVLTF.

In its sample, this clonotype was seen many times. This chain connects TRBV5-1 to TRBJ2-5; tentatively, D is TRBD1 (6 bases). The CDR3 spans 16 residues. V was trimmed by 0 bases and J by 5 bases, leaving 17 bases between them. Germline CDR1 reads SGHRS; CDR2 reads YFSETQ. DNA for the CDR3: TGCGCCAGCAGCTTGGGAAACCCCAGGGGTTCTGAGACCCAGTACTTC. Protein sequence: CASSLGNPRGSETQYF.

This rearrangement joins TRBV12-3 or TRBV12-4 to TRBJ1-5; 7 bases line up with TRBD1. CDR3 length equals 17 residues. The junction had 11 bases not matched to a gene; V was cut back by 6 bases and J by 0 bases. The CDR3 DNA sequence: TGTGCCAGCAGGAACGCCGGGACAGTGTATAGCAATCAGCCCCAGCATTTT. Its translation: CASRNAGTVYSNQPQHF.

The table lists this clonotype with many counts. The gene calls are TRBV7-2 and TRBJ1-3; no definite D call. The V and J ends lost 6 bases and 4 bases respectively, with 13 bases between them. Germline V CDR1 and CDR2: SGHTA, FQGNSA. The CDR3 is made up of 14 amino acids. The CDR3 DNA is TGTGCCAGCAGTCAGACCCGGACGGGAAACACCATATATTTT. It is translated as CASSQTRTGNTIYF.

This clonotype was seen many times. The V and J genes are TRBV7-9 and TRBJ2-7, with D maybe TRBD1 (6 bases). Trimming shortened V by 4 bases and J by 6 bases, and 19 bases separated the two germline ends. This CDR3 has 15 amino acids. Germline V gene sequence: CDR1 SEHNR, CDR2 FQNEAQ (reference sequence). CDR3 bases: TGTGCCAGCAGCTCCAGGGGATTCACTCTTTCCGAGCAGTACTTC. Its protein product is CASSSRGFTLSEQYF.

This clonotype was found many times. This CDR3 reads CASSRDLGVTETQYF. The CDR3 region has the DNA TGCGCCAGCAGCCGCGACTTGGGGGTGACAGAGACCCAGTACTTC. J is TRBJ2-5 and V is TRBV4-3; either TRBD1 or TRBD2 may fit D (5 bases each). The CDR3 is made up of 15 amino acids. CDR1 is LGHNA, CDR2 YSLEER, per germline. Trimming cost V 4 bases and J 4 bases, with 16 bases left between them.

This chain connects TRBV28 to TRBJ2-6; the D is unclear. V was pared by 5 bases and J by 2 bases, with 10 bases between. This CDR3 region has 15 residues. Per germline, CDR1 MDHEN and CDR2 SYDVKM. CDR3 nucleotide sequence: TGTGCCAGCAGTCCCCCCGACGCTGGGGCCAACGTCCTGACTTTC. It is translated as CASSPPDAGANVLTF. Based on the CDR3 plus reference TRBV28 and TRBJ2-6, the full variable domain is DVKVTQSSRYLVKRTGEKVFLECVQDMDHENMFWYRQDPGLGLRLIYFSYDVKMKEKGDIPEGYSVSREKKERFSLILESASTNQTSMYLCASSPPDAGANVLTFGAGSRLTVL.

This clonotype was detected many times. The chain has TRBV28 and TRBJ2-7; tentatively, D is TRBD1 (5 bases). The CDR3 is 15 residues long. CDR1 is MDHEN and CDR2 is SYDVKM in the germline V gene. Deletions cut 2 bases from V and 0 bases from J, with 11 bases between. In DNA form, the CDR3 reads TGTGCCAGCAGTTTAGCAGGGCCGGTCTCCTACGAGCAGTACTTC. It codes for CASSLAGPVSYEQYF.

This clonotype was observed at least ten times. The V gene is TRBV5-5, the J gene TRBJ1-6, with 7 bases that match TRBD1. Per the germline V gene, CDR1 is SGHKS and CDR2 is YYEKEE (reference sequence). The CDR3 runs to 16 residues. J lost 2 bases, V lost 7 bases, and 9 bases had no gene match. The CDR3 sequence: CASERGQSPYNSPLHF. The DNA of the CDR3 is TGTGCCAGCGAAAGGGGACAGTCTCCCTATAATTCACCCCTCCACTTT.

This clonotype occurred many times. The CDR3 spells CATPGANTGELFF. The CDR3 nucleotides read TGTGCCACGCCGGGGGCGAACACCGGGGAGCTGTTTTTT. The V and J genes are TRBV11-2 and TRBJ2-2; D is possibly TRBD2 (6 bases). The CDR3 totals 13 residues. Per the germline V gene, CDR1 is SGHAT and CDR2 is FQNNGV. V lost 10 bases, J lost 0 bases, and 9 bases lay in between. The full variable domain, with the rest looked up from reference TRBV11-2 and TRBJ2-2, is EAGVAQSPRYKIIEKRQSVAFWCNPISGHATLYWYQQILGQGPKLLIQFQNNGVVDDSQLPKDRFSAERLKGVDSTLKIQPAKLEDSAVYLCATPGANTGELFFGEGSRLTVL.

This clonotype was recorded at least ten times. The chain uses TRBV6-2 or TRBV6-3 and TRBJ2-1, with 8 bases aligning to TRBD2. CDR3 length: 15 amino acids. J gave up 7 bases and V 5 bases, and 10 bases lay outside the gene matches. Germline V lookup: CDR1 MNHEY, CDR2 SVGEGT. The CDR3 DNA is TGTGCCAGCAGTCTACTAGCGGTTGGAGGTAATGAGCAGTTCTTC. As protein: CASSLLAVGGNEQFF.

Many counts were recorded for this clonotype. The V gene is TRBV10-3, the J gene TRBJ2-5; D is ambiguous. In germline, CDR1 is ENHRY, CDR2 SYGVKD. The CDR3 spans 11 residues. V was cut by 7 bases and J by 1 base, with 4 bases left in between. The CDR3 region is CAIKAQETQYF. The CDR3 nucleotides read TGTGCCATCAAGGCCCAAGAGACCCAGTACTTC.

This clonotype appeared many times. The chain uses TRBV4-2 and TRBJ2-1; D is possibly TRBD1 (5 bases). V shed 5 bases and J shed 4 bases, with 15 bases lying between them. The CDR3 contains 15 residues. Germline loops: CDR1 LGHNA, CDR2 YNFKEQ. DNA for the CDR3: TGTGCCAGCAGCAAAAATCCGGACAATTACAATGAGCAGTTCTTC. It specifies CASSKNPDNYNEQFF.

This clonotype has at least ten counts. Here the CDR3 reads CASSPTASGANSPLHF. CDR3 nucleotides: TGTGCCAGCTCACCGACTGCTTCAGGGGCTAATTCACCCCTCCACTTT. V is TRBV18 and J is TRBJ1-6; possible D gene TRBD1, 6 bases. V gave up 3 bases and J gave up 6 bases, with 15 bases separating them. The CDR3 sequence is 16 residues long. Germline loops: CDR1 KGHSH, CDR2 LQKENI.

This clonotype showed up many times. The CDR3 DNA reads TGTGCCAGCAGTCCCGACAGGGCAGGGCAAGAGACCCAGTACTTC. Translated, it gives CASSPDRAGQETQYF. The chain couples TRBV12-3 or TRBV12-4 to TRBJ2-5, with 7 bases lining up with TRBD1. The length of the CDR3 is 15 residues. V gave up 5 bases and J gave up 2 bases; unmatched junction bases: 8.

This chain connects TRBV20-1 to TRBJ2-7; 10 bases match TRBD2. Trimming cost V 7 bases and J 0 bases; bases outside gene matches: 15. The CDR3 covers 17 residues. In germline, CDR1 is DFQATT, CDR2 SNEGSKA (reference sequence). The CDR3 bases are TGCAGTGTTAAGGGGGGGACTAGCGTGGGGGGCTCCTACGAGCAGTACTTC. This codes for CSVKGGTSVGGSYEQYF.

This clonotype was counted at least ten times. The rearrangement joins TRBV5-6 to TRBJ1-1; TRBD1 matches 7 bases. Trimming at V came to 7 bases and at J to 5 bases, leaving 11 bases not matched to a gene. Germline assignment: CDR1 SGHDT and CDR2 YYEEEE. CDR3 size: 14 residues. This CDR3 is CASGGTGDRTEAFF. CDR3 coding DNA: TGTGCCAGCGGGGGAACAGGGGATCGAACTGAAGCTTTCTTT. The entire variable domain, with the rest obtained from reference TRBV5-6 and TRBJ1-1, is as follows: DAGVTQSPTHLIKTRGQQVTLRCSPKSGHDTVSWYQQALGQGPQFIFQYYEEEERQRGNFPDRFSGHQFPNYSSELNVNALLLGDSALYLCASGGTGDRTEAFFGQGTRLTVV.

This clonotype was recorded many times. The V and J genes are TRBV7-9 and TRBJ2-2; TRBD1 aligns across 7 bases. This CDR3 is built from 15 residues. The germline CDR1 and CDR2 sequences are SEHNR and FQNEAQ (reference sequence). Trimming removed 5 bases from V and 6 bases from J; junction bases left unmatched: 9. The CDR3 coding sequence is TGTGCCAGCAGCCCGCGACAGGGCCAGCCCGGGGAGCTGTTTTTT. Translating gives CASSPRQGQPGELFF.

The table lists this clonotype with many counts. The chain combines TRBV6-6 with TRBJ1-1; 12 positions match TRBD1. V was clipped by 7 bases and J by 4 bases; unmatched bases: 13. CDR3 length: 17 amino acids. Germline CDR1 and CDR2: MNHNY and SVGAGI (reference sequence). The CDR3 DNA is TGTGCCAGCACCCCCCTCCGGGACAGGGGGCTGGGCACTGAAGCTTTCTTT. This translates into CASTPLRDRGLGTEAFF.

This clonotype appeared many times. The J gene is TRBJ2-5, the V gene TRBV7-2; 7 bases agree with TRBD1. V trimming: 7 bases; J trimming: 5 bases; junction bases outside the gene matches: 7. Germline CDR1 SGHTA, CDR2 FQGNSA. The CDR3 spans 13 residues. The chain's CDR3 is CASNTGESETQYF. For the CDR3, the DNA is TGTGCCAGCAACACAGGGGAGAGTGAGACCCAGTACTTC.

This clonotype was seen many times. The chain links TRBV7-9 to TRBJ2-7, with 7 bases fitting TRBD1. With V trimmed by 5 bases and J by 6 bases, 16 bases remained unmatched. This CDR3 region has 16 residues. Germline values: CDR1 SEHNR, CDR2 FQNEAQ (reference sequence). The CDR3 DNA follows: TGTGCCAGCAGCCTCAGTTTTTCAGGGGGAAATCGCGAGCAGTACTTC. Residues: CASSLSFSGGNREQYF.

This clonotype was observed at least ten times. This sequence joins TRBV5-5 and TRBJ1-2, with 10 nucleotides matching TRBD1. Germline CDR1 reads SGHKS; CDR2 reads YYEKEE (reference sequence). The V segment lost 0 bases and the J segment 7 bases; nucleotides outside the gene matches: 3. The CDR3 is made up of 14 amino acids. The CDR3 sequence: CASSLGTGGPGYTF. In DNA form, the CDR3 reads TGTGCCAGCAGCTTGGGGACAGGGGGGCCTGGCTACACCTTC.

At least ten counts were recorded for this clonotype. This chain joins TRBV5-1 and TRBJ1-1; TRBD1 might be the D (5 bases). Trimming took off 3 bases at V and 4 bases at J, with 22 bases between the two ends. The CDR3 consists of 17 residues. Germline V gene data show CDR1 as SGHRS and CDR2 as YFSETQ. The CDR3 DNA reads as TGCGCCAGCAGCTCAAATACCGGGACGGGCGGCGGCACTGAAGCTTTCTTT. Translating it yields CASSSNTGTGGGTEAFF.

This clonotype was recorded at least ten times. V is TRBV9 and J is TRBJ1-2, with 8 positions matching TRBD1. CDR1 and CDR2 from the germline V gene are SGDLS and YYNGEE. The CDR3 spans 16 residues. V lost 3 bases to trimming and J lost 1 base; unmatched junction nucleotides: 8. The CDR3 protein is CASSAGTGTVNYGYTF. CDR3 coding DNA: TGTGCCAGCAGCGCCGGGACAGGCACAGTTAACTATGGCTACACCTTC.

This clonotype was found many times. The CDR3 DNA is TGCAGCGTTGGGGACACCCGAGGCGGAAACACCATATATTTT. Its protein product is CSVGDTRGGNTIYF. The chain joins TRBV29-1 to TRBJ1-3; a weak D match, TRBD1 (6 bases). V shed 4 bases and J shed 4 bases, with 14 bases lying between them. Germline CDR1 reads SQVTM; CDR2 reads ANQGSEA. The length of the CDR3 is 14 residues.

This clonotype came up many times. The V and J genes are TRBV20-1 and TRBJ2-2, with D possibly TRBD2 on 5 matching bases. The CDR3 totals 12 residues. Trimming pared 6 bases from V and 6 bases from J, leaving 11 bases between. The germline CDR1 and CDR2 sequences are DFQATT and SNEGSKA (reference sequence). The CDR3 is CSAKRPAGELFF. DNA of the CDR3: TGCAGTGCGAAGCGGCCCGCCGGGGAGCTGTTTTTT.

Ten or more counts support this clonotype. This sequence joins TRBV20-1 and TRBJ2-3; D may be TRBD1 or TRBD2 (5 bases each). Germline-derived CDR1 and CDR2 are DFQATT and SNEGSKA (reference sequence). V shed 5 bases and J shed 3 bases, with 12 bases lying between them. The CDR3 has 13 amino acids. In DNA form, the CDR3 reads TGCAGTGCTTTACGGGACCAAACAGATACGCAGTATTTT. As protein: CSALRDQTDTQYF.

This clonotype occurred many times. The chain couples TRBV29-1 to TRBJ2-3; the D is unclear. Trimming left V 3 bases short and J 3 bases short, with 10 bases between. Germline V gives CDR1 SQVTM, CDR2 ANQGSEA. This CDR3 is built from 13 residues. Here the CDR3 DNA reads TGCAGCGTTGAGAAGCACCAAACAGATACGCAGTATTTT. Translated: CSVEKHQTDTQYF.

This clonotype came up many times. CDR3 in amino acids: CASHNSGLRTEAFF. CDR3 DNA: TGTGCCAGCCACAATTCAGGGCTACGCACTGAAGCTTTCTTT. The J gene is TRBJ1-1, the V gene TRBV7-2; tentatively, D is TRBD1 (5 bases). Germline loops: CDR1 SGHTA, CDR2 FQGNSA. CDR3 length: 14 residues. Trimming took 8 bases from V and 4 from J, leaving 17 bases between them.

Many counts were recorded for this clonotype. DNA for the CDR3: TGTGCCAGCAGCTTATTAGACGGGGGGGCCTACGAGCAGTACTTC. Its translation is CASSLLDGGAYEQYF. The chain is built from TRBV7-9 and TRBJ2-7; 8 bases agree with TRBD2. CDR1 is SEHNR and CDR2 is FQNEAQ in the germline V gene (reference sequence). The ends lost 2 bases at V and 2 bases at J; junction bases unmatched: 5. The CDR3 spans 15 residues.